The clone carrying this T cell receptor beta chain was seen a few times. Its specificity is not known. The sample comes from a study of breast tumors, draining lymph nodes, adjacent tissues. Study-wide points: Tumor repertoires ranked between lymph nodes and nontumor tissue in diversity, with V and J gene preferences.

MiXCR was run by TCRdb on the multiplex PCR reads, yielding one entry per CDR3 protein. Seen here are over 35,000 distinct CDR3 sequences, 35% to 40% observed once, and the top ten hold roughly 10%. This CDR3 has 15 residues. Trimming cost V 3 bases and J 2 bases, with 12 bases left between them. Germline V lookup: CDR1 MNHEY, CDR2 SVGAGI. The clonotype comes from a female donor with breast cancer. Some clones in this sample may be carry-over from other donors' samples. The J gene is TRBJ2-3, the V gene TRBV6-5; no definite D call. The material sequenced was breast tumor tissue. CDR3 nucleotides: TGTGCCAGCAGTTATAGTGGGCCCCCCACAGATACGCAGTATTTT. It is translated as CASSYSGPPTDTQYF.